Listed here is a single T cell receptor (beta chain). This entry comes from a study of T-cell memory formation after mild COVID-19. From the 5' RACE reads, TCRdb called clonotypes with MiXCR, one entry per CDR3 protein. Among about 130,000 distinct CDR3 sequences listed, approximately 16% were seen once. Germline V gives CDR1 MGHDK, CDR2 SYGVNS. V was trimmed by 4 bases and J by 5 bases, leaving 6 bases between them. The CDR3 loop spans 12 amino acids. The sequence derives from an adult woman who had mild COVID-19 (a few samples of this study predate the infection). Cell type and time point are not known. The V and J genes are TRBV25-1 and TRBJ1-5; D gene uncertain. The sequencing sample was made of PBMCs or a T cell subset sorted from them (not recorded which). The CDR3 region is CASSVEDQPQHF. The CDR3 bases are TGTGCCAGCAGTGTAGAAGATCAGCCCCAGCATTTT.